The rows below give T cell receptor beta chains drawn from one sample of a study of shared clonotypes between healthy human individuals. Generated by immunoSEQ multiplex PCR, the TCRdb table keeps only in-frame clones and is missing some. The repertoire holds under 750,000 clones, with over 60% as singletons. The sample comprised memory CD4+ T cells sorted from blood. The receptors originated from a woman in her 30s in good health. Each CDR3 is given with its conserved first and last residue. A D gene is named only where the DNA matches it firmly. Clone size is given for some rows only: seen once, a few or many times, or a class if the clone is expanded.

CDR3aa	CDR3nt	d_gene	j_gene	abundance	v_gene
CASSIGGAGGSNEQFF	TGTGCCAGCAGTATCGGAGGAGCGGGAGGCAGCAATGAGCAGTTCTTC	TRBD2	TRBJ2-1	NA	TRBV6-6
CASSRTGISDTGELFF	TGTGCCAGCAGTAGAACAGGGATCTCGGACACCGGGGAGCTGTTTTTT	NA	TRBJ2-2	NA	TRBV2
CASSRAVSSYNEQFF	TGTGCCAGTAGTAGAGCGGTTAGCTCCTACAATGAGCAGTTCTTC	NA	TRBJ2-1	NA	TRBV19
CASSSTGTGILQPQHF	TGTGCCAGCAGTTCGACCGGGACAGGGATTTTGCAGCCCCAGCATTTT	TRBD1	TRBJ1-5	NA	TRBV6-6
CASSTYASDTQYF	TGTGCCAGCAGCACGTATGCGTCAGATACGCAGTATTTT	NA	TRBJ2-3	many	TRBV7-2
CASSEGVGANYGYTF	TGTGCCAGCAGTGAAGGCGTAGGAGCTAACTATGGCTACACCTTC	NA	TRBJ1-2	NA	TRBV2
CASSPKTSGRTSSEFF	TGTGCCAGCAGCCCAAAAACTAGCGGGAGAACCTCTAGCGAGTTCTTC	TRBD2	TRBJ2-1	NA	TRBV7-2
CASSAKGLARGYEQFF	TGTGCCAGCAGTGCCAAGGGACTAGCGAGGGGGTATGAGCAGTTCTTC	TRBD2	TRBJ2-1	NA	TRBV7-3
CASSLKWYYEQYF	TGTGCCAGCAGCCTCAAGTGGTACTACGAGCAGTACTTC	NA	TRBJ2-7	NA	TRBV11-2
CASQLAGGLPKEQFF	TGTGCCAGCCAACTAGCGGGAGGGCTCCCAAAGGAGCAGTTCTTC	TRBD2	TRBJ2-1	NA	TRBV5-4
CASSQSSTSGANNEQFF	TGCGCCAGCAGCCAGAGCTCGACTAGCGGAGCAAACAATGAGCAGTTCTTC	TRBD2	TRBJ2-1	NA	TRBV4-1
CASGLGTGGLAGIEQYF	TGTGCTAGTGGTTTGGGGACGGGGGGACTAGCGGGAATCGAGCAGTACTTC	TRBD2	TRBJ2-7	NA	TRBV12-5
CASSEGGRGRQPQHF	TGTGCCAGCAGCGAGGGTGGGAGGGGTCGACAGCCCCAGCATTTT	NA	TRBJ1-5	few	TRBV6-4
CASSPEGAGGPNEQFF	TGTGCCAGCAGCCCCGAGGGGGCGGGAGGGCCCAATGAGCAGTTCTTC	TRBD2	TRBJ2-1	NA	TRBV11-3
CASSPSSPLSDTQYF	TGTGCCAGCTCGCCCTCCTCGCCTCTCTCCGATACGCAGTATTTT	NA	TRBJ2-3	NA	TRBV18
CASSSTGYNEQFF	TGTGCCAGCAGCTCGACAGGGTACAATGAGCAGTTCTTC	NA	TRBJ2-1	few	TRBV21-1
CASSYGRGSYGYTF	TGTGCCAGCAGCTATGGACGGGGAAGTTATGGCTACACCTTC	NA	TRBJ1-2	NA	TRBV28
CASSPRSAVSTDTQYF	TGTGCCAGCTCACCACGGTCGGCAGTTAGCACAGATACGCAGTATTTT	NA	TRBJ2-3	NA	TRBV18
CASQGQRYTEAFF	TGTGCCAGCCAAGGGCAAAGGTACACTGAAGCTTTCTTT	NA	TRBJ1-1	few	TRBV28
CASRAGTSGIYEQYF	TGTGCCAGCAGGGCCGGGACTAGCGGGATCTACGAGCAGTACTTC	TRBD2	TRBJ2-7	few	TRBV2
CASSLPTGGTGELFF	TGTGCCAGCAGTTTACCAACAGGGGGGACCGGGGAGCTGTTTTTT	TRBD1	TRBJ2-2	NA	TRBV28
CASSFHREGGAFF	TGTGCCAGCAGCTTCCACAGGGAAGGTGGGGCTTTCTTT	NA	TRBJ1-1	NA	TRBV7-2
CASRKTAGDWRGYTF	TGTGCCAGCAGGAAAACGGCCGGTGACTGGCGTGGCTACACCTTC	NA	TRBJ1-2	NA	TRBV6-4
CASSLVVRNEQFF	TGTGCCAGCAGTTTAGTAGTCCGGAATGAGCAGTTCTTC	NA	TRBJ2-1	NA	TRBV28
CASSLTWEQYF	TGTGCCAGCAGCCTTACGTGGGAGCAGTACTTC	NA	TRBJ2-5	NA	TRBV11-2
CASSHVRSNTIYF	TGTGCCAGCAGCCACGTCCGCTCAAACACCATATATTTT	NA	TRBJ1-3	NA	TRBV11-2
CASSPGARQTYEQYF	TGTGCCAGCAGCCCCGGGGCCCGTCAAACCTACGAGCAGTACTTC	NA	TRBJ2-7	NA	TRBV2
CASSVPRDFNTDTQYF	TGTGCCAGCAGCGTTCCCCGGGACTTTAACACAGATACGCAGTATTTT	NA	TRBJ2-3	many	TRBV9
CASSREAGGYNEQFF	TGTGCCAGCTCACGAGAAGCGGGAGGTTACAATGAGCAGTTCTTC	TRBD2	TRBJ2-1	NA	TRBV18
CSVDPGQHDQETQYF	TGCAGCGTTGATCCTGGACAGCATGACCAAGAGACCCAGTACTTC	NA	TRBJ2-5	NA	TRBV29-1
CASGLGGTDTQYF	TGTGCTAGTGGTTTGGGCGGCACAGATACGCAGTATTTT	NA	TRBJ2-3	NA	TRBV12-5
CASSTTYTSGMNEQYF	TGTGCCAGCTCAACCACTTATACTAGCGGGATGAACGAGCAGTACTTC	TRBD2	TRBJ2-7	NA	TRBV18
CASSHSNEPGNTIYF	TGTGCCAGCAGCCATTCTAATGAGCCTGGAAACACCATATATTTT	NA	TRBJ1-3	NA	TRBV7-9
CASSPIGGATSYGYTF	TGTGCCAGCAGTCCTATCGGCGGCGCGACCTCCTATGGCTACACCTTC	NA	TRBJ1-2	once	TRBV28
CASMGTSGHRETQYF	TGCGCCAGCATGGGGACTAGCGGGCACCGCGAGACCCAGTACTTC	TRBD2	TRBJ2-5	NA	TRBV10-2
CASSNRRVYPPGQGPGELFF	TGTGCCAGCAGCAATCGGCGAGTTTACCCACCTGGACAGGGACCCGGGGAGCTGTTTTTT	NA	TRBJ2-2	NA	TRBV21-1
CASSQGHGDEQYF	TGTGCCAGCAGTCAGGGCCACGGGGACGAGCAGTACTTC	NA	TRBJ2-7	NA	TRBV6-5
CASSQDGGTGESREQFF	TGTGCCAGCAGCCAAGATGGAGGAACAGGGGAAAGCAGGGAGCAGTTCTTC	TRBD1	TRBJ2-1	few	TRBV14
CAWTDGSAERWSPLHF	TGTGCCTGGACCGATGGTTCGGCGGAAAGGTGGTCACCCCTCCACTTT	NA	TRBJ1-6	NA	TRBV30
CASTGVDGRSFSEQYF	TGCGCCAGCACCGGGGTGGACGGGAGATCGTTCTCCGAGCAGTACTTC	NA	TRBJ2-7	NA	TRBV10-2
CASSSRGETEAFF	TGCGCCAGCAGCTCCCGGGGGGAGACTGAAGCTTTCTTT	NA	TRBJ1-1	NA	TRBV5-1
CASSSVGESHGYTF	TGCGCCAGCAGCTCGGTGGGGGAGAGCCATGGCTACACCTTC	NA	TRBJ1-2	NA	TRBV5-1
CSARQYNEQFF	TGCAGTGCCAGACAGTACAATGAGCAGTTCTTC	NA	TRBJ2-1	few	TRBV20-1
CASSLGQKYGYTF	TGTGCCAGCAGCTTGGGACAGAAATATGGCTACACCTTC	TRBD1	TRBJ1-2	NA	TRBV7-8